This entry lists 20 T cell receptor beta chains sequenced from one sample in a study of shared clonotypes between healthy human individuals. Some clones are missing from TCRdb's copy, which holds only in-frame ones; the method was immunoSEQ multiplex PCR. The data show around 550,000 clones, 90% to 97% seen once. Specimen: naive CD4+ T cells sorted from blood. As for subset: CD45RA+ positively selected. Receptor source: a woman aged 25 to 45 in good health.

This clone appeared a single time. The V and J genes are TRBV4-1 and TRBJ2-2; D possibly corresponds to TRBD1 (6 bases). There are 17 residues in the CDR3. Germline lookup yields CDR1 MGHRA and CDR2 YSYEKL. V shed 3 bases and J shed 0 bases, with 14 bases lying between them. CDR3 in amino acids: CASSQGLQGPNTGELFF. The CDR3 DNA reads TGCGCCAGCAGCCAGGGGTTACAGGGCCCGAACACCGGGGAGCTGTTTTTT.

This clone was seen once. The genes are TRBV7-2 and TRBJ2-7; D is perhaps TRBD2 (7 bases). This CDR3 comprises 15 residues. Per germline, CDR1 SGHTA and CDR2 FQGNSA. Trimming left V 4 bases short and J 3 bases short, with 16 bases between. The CDR3 coding sequence is TGTGCCAGCAGCTCAGGGAGGGGGATTGGCTACGAGCAGTACTTC. Amino acid sequence: CASSSGRGIGYEQYF.

This clone was seen just once. The genes are TRBV6-1 and TRBJ2-3; D may be TRBD2 (5 bases). V lost 5 bases, J lost 0 bases, and 9 bases lay in between. Germline V lookup: CDR1 MNHNS, CDR2 SASEGT. The CDR3 length is 14 residues. The CDR3 DNA reads TGTGCCAGCAGTTTTCGCGGGAGCACAGATACGCAGTATTTT. Translated: CASSFRGSTDTQYF.

V gene TRBV7-9 combines with J gene TRBJ1-1; unclear D gene. The CDR3 sequence is 13 residues long. Trimming took 4 bases from V and 1 from J, leaving 7 bases between them. Germline V gene data show CDR1 as SEHNR and CDR2 as FQNEAQ (reference sequence). In nucleotides, the CDR3 is TGTGCCAGCAGCTATACACAGAACACTGAAGCTTTCTTT. Its translation is CASSYTQNTEAFF. Using reference TRBV7-9 and TRBJ1-1 for the parts outside the CDR3, the full variable domain is DTGVSQNPRHKITKRGQNVTFRCDPISEHNRLYWYRQTLGQGPEFLTYFQNEAQLEKSRLLSDRFSAERPKGSFSTLEIQRTEQGDSAMYLCASSYTQNTEAFFGQGTRLTVV.

The chain carries TRBV28 and TRBJ2-7; 7 bases are shared with TRBD1. Germline V gene sequence: CDR1 MDHEN, CDR2 SYDVKM. With 6 bases clipped from V and 5 bases from J, the junction kept 4 bases outside the gene matches. The CDR3 consists of 12 residues. CDR3 sequence (DNA): TGTGCCAGCAGGACAGGGCGGGACGAGCAGTACTTC. Translated: CASRTGRDEQYF.

The J gene is TRBJ2-5, the V gene TRBV25-1, with D uncertain. V was clipped by 1 base and J by 5 bases, with 11 bases between them. This CDR3 contains 14 residues. Germline values: CDR1 MGHDK, CDR2 SYGVNS. In nucleotides, the CDR3 is TGTGCCAGCAGTGAATCTAACTCCATGGAGACCCAGTACTTC. Translated, it gives CASSESNSMETQYF.

The rearrangement links TRBV19 to TRBJ1-5, with TRBD1 matching over 12 bases. The CDR3 is 18 residues long. V trimming: 5 bases; J trimming: 0 bases; junction bases outside the gene matches: 8. The germline V gene has CDR1 LNHDA and CDR2 SQIVND (reference sequence). The CDR3 spells CASSLLGDRGPSNQPQHF. Here the CDR3 DNA reads TGTGCCAGTAGTCTCCTGGGGGACAGGGGGCCTAGCAATCAGCCCCAGCATTTT.

This chain uses TRBV29-1 with TRBJ2-5, with TRBD1 matching over 10 bases. The closer fit of TRBJ2-7 to the DNA end suggests the J call may be wrong. The germline CDR1 and CDR2 sequences are SQVTM and ANQGSEA. The CDR3 sequence is 14 residues long. The CDR3 DNA reads TGCAGCGGCCAATTGGGACAGGGGTTTGGCGAGCAGTACTTC. It encodes CSGQLGQGFGEQYF.

The chain carries TRBV5-4 and TRBJ2-7, with a tentative D call TRBD2 (6 bases). Germline CDR1 and CDR2: SGHNT and YYREEE (reference sequence). The CDR3 loop spans 15 amino acids. With 4 bases removed from V and 0 bases from J, the gap between germline ends came to 14 bases. The CDR3 loop is CASSPPSGSSYEQYF. In nucleotides, the CDR3 is TGTGCCAGCAGCCCACCATCCGGGAGCTCCTACGAGCAGTACTTC.

The chain uses TRBV13 and TRBJ2-7, with D unclear. Germline V gene lookup returns CDR1 PRHDT and CDR2 FYEKMQ (reference sequence). The CDR3 runs to 12 residues. V dropped 4 bases and J dropped 1 base, with 5 bases sitting between them. The CDR3 protein is CASSYLSYEQYF. In DNA, the CDR3 is TGTGCCAGCAGCTATTTGTCCTACGAGCAGTACTTC. Full variable domain (remainder filled in from reference TRBV13 and TRBJ2-7): AAGVIQSPRHLIKEKRETATLKCYPIPRHDTVYWYQQGPGQDPQFLISFYEKMQSDKGSIPDRFSAQQFSDYHSELNMSSLELGDSALYFCASSYLSYEQYFGPGTRLTVT.

The J gene is TRBJ1-2, the V gene TRBV6-1; D ambiguous. Germline loops: CDR1 MNHNS, CDR2 SASEGT. This CDR3 comprises 14 residues. Between the trimmed V and J ends, which lost 2 bases and 0 bases, there was a span of 7 bases. CDR3 DNA: TGTGCCAGCAGTGAATTTGGAGCTAACTATGGCTACACCTTC. Amino acid sequence: CASSEFGANYGYTF.

The rearrangement links TRBV19 to TRBJ1-5, with D possibly being TRBD1 (5 bases). Germline-derived CDR1 and CDR2 are LNHDA and SQIVND (reference sequence). Trimming left V 6 bases short and J 0 bases short, with 12 bases between. CDR3 length: 15 amino acids. The CDR3 spells CASRSQQGSNQPQHF. CDR3 nucleotides: TGTGCCAGTAGGTCTCAGCAGGGTAGCAATCAGCCCCAGCATTTT.

The V and J genes are TRBV19 and TRBJ2-5; D is perhaps TRBD1 or TRBD2 (6 bases each). The germline V gene has CDR1 LNHDA and CDR2 SQIVND (reference sequence). Trimming removed 3 bases from V and 5 bases from J, with 13 bases in between. This CDR3 has 14 amino acids. In nucleotides, the CDR3 is TGTGCCAGTAGTATGGTCGGGGGCGCGGAGACCCAGTACTTC. Its translation is CASSMVGGAETQYF.

The chain carries TRBV19 and TRBJ2-7; TRBD1 aligns across 9 bases. V lost 5 bases to trimming and J lost 3 bases; unmatched junction nucleotides: 8. This CDR3 has 15 residues. Per germline, CDR1 LNHDA and CDR2 SQIVND (reference sequence). The CDR3 reads CASSSDSGQGYEQYF. The CDR3 DNA reads as TGTGCCAGTAGTTCTGACTCGGGACAGGGCTACGAGCAGTACTTC.

V and J are TRBV23-1 and TRBJ2-7; possibly TRBD1 for D (6 bases). TRBV23-1 is an open reading frame whose function is uncertain. This CDR3 has 18 residues. The V end was cut by 3 bases, the J end by 4 bases, with 25 bases between. The CDR3 DNA follows: TGCGCCAGCAGTCATCCAAGAGGGGGTAACCATCCCCAATACGAGCAGTACTTC. It is translated as CASSHPRGGNHPQYEQYF.

This chain uses TRBV18 with TRBJ2-1, with D uncertain. The CDR3 has 13 amino acids. CDR1 and CDR2 from the germline V gene are KGHSH and LQKENI. V shed 0 bases and J shed 8 bases, with 8 bases lying between them. DNA of the CDR3: TGTGCCAGCTCACCACCGGGCGGCTATGAGCAGTTCTTC. Residues: CASSPPGGYEQFF.

The chain carries TRBV7-2 and TRBJ2-7; 8 nucleotides agree with TRBD2. The CDR3 loop spans 15 amino acids. Germline assignment: CDR1 SGHTA and CDR2 FQGNSA. The V segment lost 4 bases and the J segment 1 base; nucleotides outside the gene matches: 6. CDR3 sequence: CASSYGRGFSYEQYF. CDR3 bases: TGTGCCAGCAGCTACGGGAGGGGCTTTTCCTACGAGCAGTACTTC.

The chain has TRBV6-1 and TRBJ1-1, with D maybe TRBD1 (6 bases). Germline CDR1 reads MNHNS; CDR2 reads SASEGT. There are 15 residues in the CDR3. V shed 1 base and J shed 3 bases, with 12 bases lying between them. The chain's CDR3 is CASSEGTATDTEAFF. The CDR3 coding sequence is TGTGCCAGCAGTGAAGGGACAGCGACTGACACTGAAGCTTTCTTT.

Comment on this clone: Other nucleotide sequences from this sample produce the same CDR3. This sequence joins TRBV27 and TRBJ2-3, with a possible D match to TRBD2 (6 bases). In germline, CDR1 is MNHEY, CDR2 SMNVEV (reference sequence). V was clipped by 1 base and J by 0 bases, with 8 bases between them. There are 15 residues in the CDR3. This CDR3 is CASSLLGRSTDTQYF. The CDR3 DNA reads TGTGCCAGCAGTTTATTGGGGAGGAGCACAGATACGCAGTATTTT.

The chain joins TRBV6-1 to TRBJ1-1; D unresolved. The V end lost 3 bases, the J end lost 6 bases, and 11 bases lay between the germline ends. This CDR3 is built from 13 residues. Germline CDR1 MNHNS, CDR2 SASEGT. The CDR3 coding sequence is TGTGCCAGCAGTGATGGAGCGGACTCTGAAGCTTTCTTT. Translating it yields CASSDGADSEAFF.